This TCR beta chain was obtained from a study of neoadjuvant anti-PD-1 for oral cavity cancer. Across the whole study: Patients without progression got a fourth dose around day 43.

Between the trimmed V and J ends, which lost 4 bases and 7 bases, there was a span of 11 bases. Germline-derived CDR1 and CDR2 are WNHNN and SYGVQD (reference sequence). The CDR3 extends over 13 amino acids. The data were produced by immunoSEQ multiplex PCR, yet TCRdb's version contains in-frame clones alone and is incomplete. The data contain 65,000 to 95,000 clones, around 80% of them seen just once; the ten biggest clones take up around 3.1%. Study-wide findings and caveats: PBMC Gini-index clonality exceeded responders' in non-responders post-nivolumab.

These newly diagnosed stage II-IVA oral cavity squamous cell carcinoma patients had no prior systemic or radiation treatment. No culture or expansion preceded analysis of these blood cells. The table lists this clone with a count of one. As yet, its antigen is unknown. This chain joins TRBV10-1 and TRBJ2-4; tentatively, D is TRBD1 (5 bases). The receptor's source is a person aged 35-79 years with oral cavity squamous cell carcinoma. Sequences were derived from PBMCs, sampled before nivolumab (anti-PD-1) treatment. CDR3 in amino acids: CASSVRDRNIQYF. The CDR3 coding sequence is TGCGCCAGCAGTGTCAGGGATAGGAACATTCAGTACTTC.